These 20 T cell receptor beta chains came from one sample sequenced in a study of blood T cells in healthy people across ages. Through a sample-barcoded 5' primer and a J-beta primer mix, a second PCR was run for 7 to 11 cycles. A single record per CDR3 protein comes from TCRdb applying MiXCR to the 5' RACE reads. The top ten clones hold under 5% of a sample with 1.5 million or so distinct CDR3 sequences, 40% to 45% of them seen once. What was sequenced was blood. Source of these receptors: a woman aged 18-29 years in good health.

The CDR3 spells CASSQSRALGEETQYF. CDR3 bases: TGCGCCAGCAGCCAGAGCCGGGCCCTCGGAGAAGAGACCCAGTACTTC. The chain combines TRBV4-3 with TRBJ2-5; the D is unclear. The germline V and J ends were trimmed by 3 bases and 3 bases, with 17 bases remaining between them. The CDR3 runs 16 residues. CDR1 is LGHNA, CDR2 YSLEER, per germline.

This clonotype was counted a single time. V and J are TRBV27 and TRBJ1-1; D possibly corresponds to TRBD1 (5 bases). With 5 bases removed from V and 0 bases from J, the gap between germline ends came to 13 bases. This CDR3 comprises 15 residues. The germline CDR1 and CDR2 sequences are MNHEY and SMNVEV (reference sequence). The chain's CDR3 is CASSTTGGMNTEAFF. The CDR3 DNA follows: TGTGCCAGCAGTACCACCGGGGGGATGAACACTGAAGCTTTCTTT.

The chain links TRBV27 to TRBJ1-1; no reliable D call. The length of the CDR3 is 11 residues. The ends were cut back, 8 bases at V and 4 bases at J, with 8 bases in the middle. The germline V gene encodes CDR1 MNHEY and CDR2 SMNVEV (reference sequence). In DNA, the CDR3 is TGTGCCAGCCGAACAGCCACTGAAGCTTTCTTT. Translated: CASRTATEAFF.

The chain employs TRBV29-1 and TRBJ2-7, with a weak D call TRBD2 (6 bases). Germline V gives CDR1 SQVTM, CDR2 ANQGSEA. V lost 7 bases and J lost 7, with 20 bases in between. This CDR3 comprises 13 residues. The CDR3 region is CSAAGILRGEQYF. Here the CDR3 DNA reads TGCAGCGCTGCGGGGATCCTTCGGGGGGAGCAGTACTTC.

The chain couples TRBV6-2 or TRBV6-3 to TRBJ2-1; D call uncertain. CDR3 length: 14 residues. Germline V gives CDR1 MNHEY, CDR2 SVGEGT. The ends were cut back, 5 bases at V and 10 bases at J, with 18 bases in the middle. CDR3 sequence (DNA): TGTGCCAGCAGTGAGTCCTCGGGTGCTAACGAGCAGTTCTTC. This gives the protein CASSESSGANEQFF.

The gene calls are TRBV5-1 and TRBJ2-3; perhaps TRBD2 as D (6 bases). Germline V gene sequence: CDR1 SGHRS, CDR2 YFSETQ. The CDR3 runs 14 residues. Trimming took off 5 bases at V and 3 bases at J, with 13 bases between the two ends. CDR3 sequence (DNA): TGCGCCAGCAGTACCGGGGGAGTAACAGATACGCAGTATTTT. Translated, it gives CASSTGGVTDTQYF.

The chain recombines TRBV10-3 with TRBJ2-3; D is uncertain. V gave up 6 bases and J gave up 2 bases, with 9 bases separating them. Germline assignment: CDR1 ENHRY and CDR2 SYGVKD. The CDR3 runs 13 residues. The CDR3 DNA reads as TGTGCCATCAGAGGGCTAACCACAGATACGCAGTATTTT. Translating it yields CAIRGLTTDTQYF.

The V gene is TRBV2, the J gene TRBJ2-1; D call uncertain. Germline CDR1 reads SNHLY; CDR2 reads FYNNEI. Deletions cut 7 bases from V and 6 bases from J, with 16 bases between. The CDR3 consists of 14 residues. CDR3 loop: CASIKQPPGNEQFF. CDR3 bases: TGTGCCAGCATTAAACAGCCCCCGGGCAATGAGCAGTTCTTC.

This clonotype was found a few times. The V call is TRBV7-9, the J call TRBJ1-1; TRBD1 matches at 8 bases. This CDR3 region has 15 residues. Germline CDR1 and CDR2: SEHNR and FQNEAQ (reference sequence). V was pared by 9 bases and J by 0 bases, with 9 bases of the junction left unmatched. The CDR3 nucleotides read TGTGCCAGTATCCGACAGGGGTTCATGAACACTGAAGCTTTCTTT. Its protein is CASIRQGFMNTEAFF.

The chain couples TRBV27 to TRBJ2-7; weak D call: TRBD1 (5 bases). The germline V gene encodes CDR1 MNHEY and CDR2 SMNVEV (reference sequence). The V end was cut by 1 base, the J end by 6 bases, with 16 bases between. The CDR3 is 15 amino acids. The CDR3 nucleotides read TGTGCCAGCAGTTTATACGGAATTGGGGCCTCCGAGCAGTACTTC. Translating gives CASSLYGIGASEQYF.

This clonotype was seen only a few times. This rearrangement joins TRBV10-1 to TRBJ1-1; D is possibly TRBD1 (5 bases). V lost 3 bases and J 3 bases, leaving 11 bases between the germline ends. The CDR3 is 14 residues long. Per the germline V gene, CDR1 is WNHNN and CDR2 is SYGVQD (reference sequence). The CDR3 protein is CASSDPSTDTEAFF. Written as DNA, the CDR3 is TGCGCCAGCAGTGACCCTTCGACAGACACTGAAGCTTTCTTT.

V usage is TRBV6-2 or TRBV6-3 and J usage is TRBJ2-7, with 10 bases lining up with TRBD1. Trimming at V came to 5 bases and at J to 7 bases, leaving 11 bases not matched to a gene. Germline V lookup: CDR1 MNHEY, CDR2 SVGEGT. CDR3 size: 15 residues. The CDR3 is CASSNRRDRGDEQYF. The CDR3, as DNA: TGTGCCAGCAGTAATCGCCGGGACAGGGGCGATGAGCAGTACTTC.

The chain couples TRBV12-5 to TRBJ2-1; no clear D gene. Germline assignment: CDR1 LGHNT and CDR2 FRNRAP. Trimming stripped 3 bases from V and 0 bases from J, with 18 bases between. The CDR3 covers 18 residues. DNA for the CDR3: TGTGCTAGTGGTTTTTCCAATTACAGCCGCAGCTCCTACAATGAGCAGTTCTTC. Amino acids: CASGFSNYSRSSYNEQFF.

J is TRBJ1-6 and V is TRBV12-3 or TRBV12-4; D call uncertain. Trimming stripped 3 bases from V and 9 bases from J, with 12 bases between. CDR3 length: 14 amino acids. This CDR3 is CASSFRRVVSPLHF. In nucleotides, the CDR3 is TGTGCCAGCAGTTTTAGGAGGGTAGTTTCACCCCTCCACTTT.

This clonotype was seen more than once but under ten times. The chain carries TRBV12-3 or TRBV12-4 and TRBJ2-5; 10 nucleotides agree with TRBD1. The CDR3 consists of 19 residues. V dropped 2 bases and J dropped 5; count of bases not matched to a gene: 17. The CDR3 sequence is CASSLMSGTGAILSETQYF. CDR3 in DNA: TGTGCCAGCAGTTTAATGTCAGGGACAGGGGCTATTTTGTCCGAGACCCAGTACTTC.

The CDR3 region has the DNA TGCAGTGCTAGAGATCGTAGGCAGACTTACGAGCAGTACTTC. This codes for CSARDRRQTYEQYF. The chain joins TRBV20-1 to TRBJ2-7; D gene ambiguous. Germline CDR1 DFQATT, CDR2 SNEGSKA (reference sequence). The CDR3 consists of 14 residues. V was shortened by 0 bases and J by 4 bases, with 13 bases between the two germline ends.

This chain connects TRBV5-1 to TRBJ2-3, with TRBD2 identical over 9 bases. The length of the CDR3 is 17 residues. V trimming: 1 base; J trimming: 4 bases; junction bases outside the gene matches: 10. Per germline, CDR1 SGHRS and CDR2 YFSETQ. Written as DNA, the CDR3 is TGCGCCAGCAGCTTGCGGCCTAGCGGGGTCAGTCCAGATACGCAGTATTTT. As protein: CASSLRPSGVSPDTQYF.

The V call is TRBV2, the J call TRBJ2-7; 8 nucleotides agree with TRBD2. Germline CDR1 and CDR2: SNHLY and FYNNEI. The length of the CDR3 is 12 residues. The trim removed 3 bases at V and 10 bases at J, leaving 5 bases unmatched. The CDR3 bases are TGTGCCAGCAGTGACGGAGCGGGGGCCCAGTACTTC. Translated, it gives CASSDGAGAQYF.

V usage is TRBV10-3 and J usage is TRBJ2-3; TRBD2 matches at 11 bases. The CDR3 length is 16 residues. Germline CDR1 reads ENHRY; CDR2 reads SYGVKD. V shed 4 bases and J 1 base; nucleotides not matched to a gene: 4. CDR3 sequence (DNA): TGTGCCATCAGTGGCGGGACTAGCGGAGGCACAGATACGCAGTATTTT. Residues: CAISGGTSGGTDTQYF.

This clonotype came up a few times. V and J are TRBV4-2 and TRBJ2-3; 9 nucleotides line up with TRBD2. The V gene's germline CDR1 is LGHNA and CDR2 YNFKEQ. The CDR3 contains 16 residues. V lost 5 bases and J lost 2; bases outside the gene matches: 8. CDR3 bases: TGTGCCAGCAGCTTAATAGCGGGAGTGGTCACAGATACGCAGTATTTT. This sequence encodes CASSLIAGVVTDTQYF.